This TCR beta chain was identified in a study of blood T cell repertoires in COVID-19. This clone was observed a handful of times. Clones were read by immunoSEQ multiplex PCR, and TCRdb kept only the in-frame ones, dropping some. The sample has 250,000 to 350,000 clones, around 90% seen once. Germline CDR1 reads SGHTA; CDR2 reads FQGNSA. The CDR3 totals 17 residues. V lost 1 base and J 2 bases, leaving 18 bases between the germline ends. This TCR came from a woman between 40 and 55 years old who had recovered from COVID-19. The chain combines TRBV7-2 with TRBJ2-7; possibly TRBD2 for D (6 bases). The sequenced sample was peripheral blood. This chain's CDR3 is CASSLVSGTGSPYEQYF. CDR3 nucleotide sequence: TGTGCCAGCAGCTTAGTTAGCGGAACGGGGTCCCCCTACGAGCAGTACTTC.